The sequence of this T cell receptor (beta chain) was determined in a study of Ad26.COV2.S vaccination and SARS-CoV-2 variants. Across the study: Participants got Ad26.COV2.S intramuscularly, once or twice 56 days apart.

The treatment denotes: around 19 received Ad26.COV2.S at low or high dose, single or two shots; 5 received placebo; per-sample allocation not given. Collection of samples fell on day 63 after the first vaccine or placebo injection. The CDR3 is 13 amino acids. CDR1 and CDR2 (germline): MRHNA, SNTAGT. The V end was cut by 2 bases, the J end by 7 bases, with 10 bases between. Some clones are missing from TCRdb's copy, which holds only in-frame ones; the method was immunoSEQ multiplex PCR. The sample records 300,000 to 350,000 clones, around 88% being singletons. The sequence came from a person between 18 and 65 years old who received the Ad26.COV2.S COVID-19 vaccine or a placebo. The specimen was peripheral blood, collected in a trial of Ad26.COV2.S vaccine versus placebo. The chain is built from TRBV6-4 and TRBJ2-3; D gene uncertain. CDR3 bases: TGTGCCAGCAGTGACACCGGTTTTAATACGCAGTATTTT. Protein product: CASSDTGFNTQYF.